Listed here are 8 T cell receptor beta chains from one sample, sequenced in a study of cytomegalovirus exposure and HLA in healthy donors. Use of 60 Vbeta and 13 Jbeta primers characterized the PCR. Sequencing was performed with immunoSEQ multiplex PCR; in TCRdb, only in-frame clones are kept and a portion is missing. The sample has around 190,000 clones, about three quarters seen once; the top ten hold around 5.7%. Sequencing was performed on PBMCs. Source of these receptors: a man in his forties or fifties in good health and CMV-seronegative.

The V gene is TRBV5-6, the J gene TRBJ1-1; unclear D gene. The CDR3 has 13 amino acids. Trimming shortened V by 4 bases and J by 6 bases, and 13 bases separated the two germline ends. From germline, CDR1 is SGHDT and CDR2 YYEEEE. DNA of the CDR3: TGTGCCAGCAGCCTGGCAAACGGGGCTGAAGCTTTCTTT. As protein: CASSLANGAEAFF.

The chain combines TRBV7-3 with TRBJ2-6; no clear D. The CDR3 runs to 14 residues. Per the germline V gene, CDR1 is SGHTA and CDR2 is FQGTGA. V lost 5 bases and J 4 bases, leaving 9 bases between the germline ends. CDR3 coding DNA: TGTGCCAGCAGCCTTACACAGGGGGCCAACGTCCTGACTTTC. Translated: CASSLTQGANVLTF. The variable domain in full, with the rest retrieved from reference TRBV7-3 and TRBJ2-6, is GAGVSQTPSNKVTEKGKYVELRCDPISGHTALYWYRQSLGQGPEFLIYFQGTGAADDSGLPNDRFFAVRPEGSVSTLKIQRTERGDSAVYLCASSLTQGANVLTFGAGSRLTVL.

The CDR3: CSVDAPSGRSYEQYF. In DNA form, the CDR3 reads TGCAGCGTGGATGCCCCTAGCGGGAGGTCCTACGAGCAGTACTTC. This chain uses TRBV29-1 with TRBJ2-7, with 11 nucleotides matching TRBD2. The CDR3 contains 15 residues. Germline assignment: CDR1 SQVTM and CDR2 ANQGSEA. The V segment lost 6 bases and the J segment 1 base; nucleotides outside the gene matches: 8.

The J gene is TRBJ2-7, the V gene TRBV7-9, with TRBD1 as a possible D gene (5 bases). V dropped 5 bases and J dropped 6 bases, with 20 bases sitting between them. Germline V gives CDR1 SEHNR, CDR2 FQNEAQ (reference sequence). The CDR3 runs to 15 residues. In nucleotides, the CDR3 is TGTGCCAGCAGCCTACAGGACGGGCCCCTATCCGAGCAGTACTTC. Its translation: CASSLQDGPLSEQYF. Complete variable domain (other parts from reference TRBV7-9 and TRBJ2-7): DTGVSQNPRHKITKRGQNVTFRCDPISEHNRLYWYRQTLGQGPEFLTYFQNEAQLEKSRLLSDRFSAERPKGSFSTLEIQRTEQGDSAMYLCASSLQDGPLSEQYFGPGTRLTVT.

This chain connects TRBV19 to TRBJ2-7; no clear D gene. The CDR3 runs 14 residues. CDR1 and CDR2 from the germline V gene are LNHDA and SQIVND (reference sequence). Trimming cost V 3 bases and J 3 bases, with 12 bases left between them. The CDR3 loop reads CASSIPGLVYEQYF. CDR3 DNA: TGTGCCAGTAGTATCCCCGGTCTAGTCTACGAGCAGTACTTC.

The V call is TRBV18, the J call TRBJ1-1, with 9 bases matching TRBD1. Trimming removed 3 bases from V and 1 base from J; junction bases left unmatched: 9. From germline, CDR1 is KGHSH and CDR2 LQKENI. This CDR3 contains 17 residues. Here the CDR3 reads CASSPPGQGVPNTEAFF. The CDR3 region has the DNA TGTGCCAGCTCACCCCCGGGACAGGGAGTCCCGAACACTGAAGCTTTCTTT.

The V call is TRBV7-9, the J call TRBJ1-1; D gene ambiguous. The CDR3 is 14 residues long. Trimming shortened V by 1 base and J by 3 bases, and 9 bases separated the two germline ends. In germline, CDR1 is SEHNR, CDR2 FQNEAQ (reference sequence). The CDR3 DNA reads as TGTGCCAGCAGCTTAGTAGTCTCCTACACTGAAGCTTTCTTT. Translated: CASSLVVSYTEAFF.

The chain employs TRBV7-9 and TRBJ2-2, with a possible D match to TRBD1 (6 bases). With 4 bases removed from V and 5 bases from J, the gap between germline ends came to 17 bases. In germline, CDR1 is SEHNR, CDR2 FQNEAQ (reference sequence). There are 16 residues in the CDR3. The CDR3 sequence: CASSYARGTTTGELFF. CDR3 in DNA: TGTGCCAGCAGCTACGCCCGAGGGACAACGACCGGGGAGCTGTTTTTT.